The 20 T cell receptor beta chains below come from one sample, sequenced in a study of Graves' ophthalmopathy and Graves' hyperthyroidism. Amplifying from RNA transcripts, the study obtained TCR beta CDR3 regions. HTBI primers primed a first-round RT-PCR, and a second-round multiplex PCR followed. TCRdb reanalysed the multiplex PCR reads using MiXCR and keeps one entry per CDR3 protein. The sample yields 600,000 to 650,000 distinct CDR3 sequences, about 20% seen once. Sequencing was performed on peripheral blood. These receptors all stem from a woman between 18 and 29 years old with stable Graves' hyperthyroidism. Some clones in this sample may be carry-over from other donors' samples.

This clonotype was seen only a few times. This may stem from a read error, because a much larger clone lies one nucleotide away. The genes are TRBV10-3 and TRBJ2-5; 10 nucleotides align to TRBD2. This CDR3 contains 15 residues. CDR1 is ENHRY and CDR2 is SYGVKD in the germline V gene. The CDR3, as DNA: TGTGCCATCAGTGAGAGCGGGAGGGCCGGGGAGACCAAGTACTTC. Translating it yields CAISESGRAGETKYF.

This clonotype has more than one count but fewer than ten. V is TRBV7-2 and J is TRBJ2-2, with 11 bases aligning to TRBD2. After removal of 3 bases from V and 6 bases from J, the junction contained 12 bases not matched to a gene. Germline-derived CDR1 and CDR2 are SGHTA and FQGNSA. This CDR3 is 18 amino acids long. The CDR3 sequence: CASSFAPFSGGASGELFF. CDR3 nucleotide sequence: TGTGCCAGCAGCTTCGCCCCCTTTAGCGGGGGGGCCTCCGGGGAGCTGTTTTTT.

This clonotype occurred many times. The CDR3 reads CSAAGRSSYNSPLHF. The CDR3 nucleotides read TGCAGTGCCGCGGGCAGAAGCTCCTATAATTCACCCCTCCACTTT. V is TRBV20-1 and J is TRBJ1-6, with D unresolved. V was cut by 6 bases and J by 0 bases, with 12 bases left in between. CDR3 length: 15 residues. Germline loops: CDR1 DFQATT, CDR2 SNEGSKA (reference sequence).

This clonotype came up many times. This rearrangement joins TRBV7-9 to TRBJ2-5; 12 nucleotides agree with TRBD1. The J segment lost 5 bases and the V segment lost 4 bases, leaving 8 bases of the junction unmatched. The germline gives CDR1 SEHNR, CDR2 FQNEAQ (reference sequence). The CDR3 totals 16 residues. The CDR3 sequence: CASSSQGQGARETQYF. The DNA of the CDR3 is TGTGCCAGCAGCTCTCAGGGACAGGGGGCAAGGGAGACCCAGTACTTC. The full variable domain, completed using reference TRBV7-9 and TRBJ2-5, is DTGVSQNPRHKITKRGQNVTFRCDPISEHNRLYWYRQTLGQGPEFLTYFQNEAQLEKSRLLSDRFSAERPKGSFSTLEIQRTEQGDSAMYLCASSSQGQGARETQYFGPGTRLLVL.

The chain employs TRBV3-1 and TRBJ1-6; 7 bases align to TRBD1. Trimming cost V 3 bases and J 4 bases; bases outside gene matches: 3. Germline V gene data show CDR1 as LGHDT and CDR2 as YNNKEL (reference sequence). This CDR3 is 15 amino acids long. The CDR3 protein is CASSHGTDYNSPLHF. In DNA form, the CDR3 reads TGTGCCAGCAGCCACGGGACAGATTATAATTCACCCCTCCACTTT.

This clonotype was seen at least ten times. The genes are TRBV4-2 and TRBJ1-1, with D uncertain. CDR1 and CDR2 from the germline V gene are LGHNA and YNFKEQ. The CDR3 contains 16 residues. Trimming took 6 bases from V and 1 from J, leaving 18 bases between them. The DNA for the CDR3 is TGTGCCAGCAGGATATCGTTCCGGGCCTCGAACACTGAAGCTTTCTTT. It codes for CASRISFRASNTEAFF.

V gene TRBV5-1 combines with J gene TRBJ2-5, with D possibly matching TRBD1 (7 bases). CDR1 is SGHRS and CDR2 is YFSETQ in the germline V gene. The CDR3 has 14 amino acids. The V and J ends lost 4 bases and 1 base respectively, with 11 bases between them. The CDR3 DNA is TGCGCCAGCAGCCGCGGGGACAGCCAAGAGACCCAGTACTTC. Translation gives CASSRGDSQETQYF.

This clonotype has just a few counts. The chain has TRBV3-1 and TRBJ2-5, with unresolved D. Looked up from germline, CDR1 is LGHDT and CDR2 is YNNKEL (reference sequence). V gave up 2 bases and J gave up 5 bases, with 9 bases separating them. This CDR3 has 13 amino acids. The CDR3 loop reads CASSQPSGETQYF. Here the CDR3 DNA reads TGTGCCAGCAGCCAACCATCTGGGGAGACCCAGTACTTC.

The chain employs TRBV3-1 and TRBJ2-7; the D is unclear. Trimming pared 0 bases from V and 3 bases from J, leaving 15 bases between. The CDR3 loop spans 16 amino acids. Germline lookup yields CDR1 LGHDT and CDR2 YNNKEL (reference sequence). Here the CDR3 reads CASSQDQDQWGYEQYF. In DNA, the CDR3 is TGTGCCAGCAGCCAAGATCAGGACCAATGGGGCTACGAGCAGTACTTC.

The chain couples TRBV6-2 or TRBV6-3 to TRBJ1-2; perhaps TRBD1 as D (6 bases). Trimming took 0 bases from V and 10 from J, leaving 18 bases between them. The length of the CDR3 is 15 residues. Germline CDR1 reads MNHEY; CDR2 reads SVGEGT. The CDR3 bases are TGTGCCAGCAGTTACTCCGGACAGCTCAAGTCGCCCTACACCTTC. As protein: CASSYSGQLKSPYTF.

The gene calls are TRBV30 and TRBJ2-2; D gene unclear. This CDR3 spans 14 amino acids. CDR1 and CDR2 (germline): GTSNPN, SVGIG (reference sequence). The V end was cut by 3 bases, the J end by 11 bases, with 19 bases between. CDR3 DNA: TGTGCCTGGAGACCCCGACTGTCTCGTGTCGAGCTGTTTTTT. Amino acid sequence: CAWRPRLSRVELFF. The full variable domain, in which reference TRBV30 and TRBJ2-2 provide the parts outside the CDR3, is SQTIHQWPATLVQPVGSPLSLECTVEGTSNPNLYWYRQAAGRGLQLLFYSVGIGQISSEVPQNLSASRPQDRQFILSSKKLLLSDSGFYLCAWRPRLSRVELFFGEGSRLTVL.

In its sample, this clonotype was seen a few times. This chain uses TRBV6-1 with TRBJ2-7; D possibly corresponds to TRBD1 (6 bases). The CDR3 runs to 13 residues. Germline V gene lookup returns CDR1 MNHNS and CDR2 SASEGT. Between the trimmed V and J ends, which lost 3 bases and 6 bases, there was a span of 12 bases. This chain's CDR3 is CASSDYQGFEQYF. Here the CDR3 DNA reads TGTGCCAGCAGTGACTATCAGGGGTTCGAGCAGTACTTC.

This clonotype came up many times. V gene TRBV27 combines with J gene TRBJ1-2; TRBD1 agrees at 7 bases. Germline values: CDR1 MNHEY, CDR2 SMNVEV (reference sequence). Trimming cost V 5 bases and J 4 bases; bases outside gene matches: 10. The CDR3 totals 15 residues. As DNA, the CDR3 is TGTGCCAGCAGTCCGCGACAGGGATTTGGCTATGGCTACACCTTC. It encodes CASSPRQGFGYGYTF.

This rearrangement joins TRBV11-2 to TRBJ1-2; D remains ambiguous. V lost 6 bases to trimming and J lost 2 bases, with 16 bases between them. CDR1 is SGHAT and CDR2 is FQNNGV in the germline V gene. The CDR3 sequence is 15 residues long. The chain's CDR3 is CASRLPKSPNYGYTF. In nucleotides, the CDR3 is TGTGCCAGCAGACTTCCTAAAAGTCCAAACTATGGCTACACCTTC. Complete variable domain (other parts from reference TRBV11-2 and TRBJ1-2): EAGVAQSPRYKIIEKRQSVAFWCNPISGHATLYWYQQILGQGPKLLIQFQNNGVVDDSQLPKDRFSAERLKGVDSTLKIQPAKLEDSAVYLCASRLPKSPNYGYTFGSGTRLTVV.

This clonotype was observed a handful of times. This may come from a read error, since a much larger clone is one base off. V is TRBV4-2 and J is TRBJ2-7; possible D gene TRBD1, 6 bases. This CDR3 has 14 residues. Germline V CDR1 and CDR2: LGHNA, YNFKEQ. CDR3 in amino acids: CASSQAGQTYEHYF. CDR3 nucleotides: TGTGCCAGCAGCCAAGCCGGACAGACCTACGAGCACTACTTC.

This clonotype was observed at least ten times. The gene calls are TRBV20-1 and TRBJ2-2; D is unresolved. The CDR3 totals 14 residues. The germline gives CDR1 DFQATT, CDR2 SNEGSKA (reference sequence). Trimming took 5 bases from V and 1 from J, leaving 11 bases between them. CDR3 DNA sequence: TGCAGTGCTCCTACCACGATGAACACCGGGGAGCTGTTTTTT. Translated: CSAPTTMNTGELFF.

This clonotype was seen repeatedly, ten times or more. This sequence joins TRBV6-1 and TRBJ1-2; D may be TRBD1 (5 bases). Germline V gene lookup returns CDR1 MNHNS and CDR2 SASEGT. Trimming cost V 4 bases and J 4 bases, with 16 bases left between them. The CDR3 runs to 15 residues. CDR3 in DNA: TGTGCCAGCAGTGCAGGCACCGGGACGGCCTATGGCTACACCTTC. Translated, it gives CASSAGTGTAYGYTF.

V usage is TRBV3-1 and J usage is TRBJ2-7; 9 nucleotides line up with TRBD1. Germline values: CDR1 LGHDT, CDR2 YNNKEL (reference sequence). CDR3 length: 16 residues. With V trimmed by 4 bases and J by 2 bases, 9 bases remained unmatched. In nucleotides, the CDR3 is TGTGCCAGCAGCCCTACACTGGGACAGGGCCCCTACGAGCAGTACTTC. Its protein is CASSPTLGQGPYEQYF.

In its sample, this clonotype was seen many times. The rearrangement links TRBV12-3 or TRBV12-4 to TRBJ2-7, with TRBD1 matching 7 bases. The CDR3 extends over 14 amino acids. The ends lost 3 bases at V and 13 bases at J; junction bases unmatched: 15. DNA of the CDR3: TGTGCCAGCAGTTTGGCCCTAAAGGGGACAGAACTCTACTTC. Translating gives CASSLALKGTELYF.

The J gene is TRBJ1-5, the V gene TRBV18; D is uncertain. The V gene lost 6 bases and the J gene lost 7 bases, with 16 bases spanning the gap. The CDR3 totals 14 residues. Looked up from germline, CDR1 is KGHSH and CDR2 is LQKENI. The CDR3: CASSLVGGRQPQHF. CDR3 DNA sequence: TGTGCCAGCTCCTTAGTTGGTGGCCGGCAGCCCCAGCATTTT.